Listed below are T cell receptor beta chains from one sample, sequenced in a study of STAT5B mutations in CD4+ large granular lymphocyte leukemia. Only in-frame clones appear in the TCRdb table, and some are missing; sequencing was by immunoSEQ multiplex PCR. Of roughly 36,000 clones in the sample, 69% were seen once. Source material: CD4+ T cells from blood buffy coats. These receptors originate from a human donor in good health. Both conserved end residues are part of each CDR3. The D gene is left open where the match is weak. Only some rows state a clone size, as once, few, many or a class for expanded clones.

D	V	size	J	length	DNA	CDR3
.	TRBV19	once	TRBJ1-2	13	TGTGCCAGTAGTATAACGAAAGGCTATGGCTACACCTTC	CASSITKGYGYTF
.	TRBV6-5	.	TRBJ2-1	15	TGTGCCAGCAGCCCCCGGGATGGCTTCTACAATGAGCAGTTCTTC	CASSPRDGFYNEQFF
.	TRBV6-5	once	TRBJ2-5	13	TGTGCCAGCAGTGCCCCAGCCCAAGAGACCCAGTACTTC	CASSAPAQETQYF
.	TRBV7-9	.	TRBJ1-4	14	TGTGCCAGCAGCTTAGTGGGTTCTAATGAAAAACTGTTTTTT	CASSLVGSNEKLFF
.	TRBV19	few	TRBJ1-5	12	TGTGCCAGTAGTATAGAAAGTCAGCCCCAGCATTTT	CASSIESQPQHF
.	TRBV19	.	TRBJ2-5	13	TGTGCCAGTAGTCCCTTAGCTGGCGAGACCCAGTACTTC	CASSPLAGETQYF
.	TRBV4-2	.	TRBJ2-3	16	TGTGCCAGCAGCGAACAGAGGGGTTCACGCACAGATACGCAGTATTTT	CASSEQRGSRTDTQYF
.	TRBV4-3	few	TRBJ1-6	13	TGCGCCAGCAGCCAAGTGGCGAATTCACCCCTCCACTTT	CASSQVANSPLHF
.	TRBV4-1	.	TRBJ2-6	15	TGCGCCAGCAGCCAACCCCCCTCTGGGGCCAACGTCCTGACTTTC	CASSQPPSGANVLTF
TRBD1	TRBV6-6	.	TRBJ1-2	14	TGTGCCAGCAGCCTCAGTGAGGGGGCGGGTGGCTACACCTTC	CASSLSEGAGGYTF
.	TRBV6-6	.	TRBJ1-2	15	TGTGCCAGCAGTTACTCTTTGGCCGAGGGCTATGGCTACACCTTC	CASSYSLAEGYGYTF
TRBD1	TRBV6-5	.	TRBJ2-2	15	TGTGCCAGCAGGAGGACAGGGGGCTCCGCGGGGGAGCTGTTTTTT	CASRRTGGSAGELFF
.	TRBV12-2	.	TRBJ1-5	14	TGTGCAAGTCGCTTAGTTCCGGGCACGGGACCCCAGCATTTT	CASRLVPGTGPQHF
.	TRBV30	.	TRBJ2-3	13	TGTGCCTGGAGTGTACTGGGGCCAGATACGCAGTATTTT	CAWSVLGPDTQYF
.	TRBV6-1	.	TRBJ2-7	13	TGTGCCAGCAGGCCGACAATATCCTACGAGCAGTACTTC	CASRPTISYEQYF
.	TRBV7-6	.	TRBJ2-5	14	TGTGCCAGCAGTGCAAGACTGCCAGAGGGGACCCAGTACTTC	CASSARLPEGTQYF
.	TRBV7-8	.	TRBJ1-5	16	TGTGCCAGCAGCTTACGGGCCAGGGTCAGCAATCAGCCCCAGCATTTT	CASSLRARVSNQPQHF
TRBD2	TRBV4-3	.	TRBJ2-2	18	TGCGCCAGCAGCCAAGGGGGTAGCGGGGGGGCCGACACCGGGGAGCTGTTTTTT	CASSQGGSGGADTGELFF
.	TRBV5-6	.	TRBJ1-6	14	TGTGCCAGCAGCTTTTCAGGGGTTAATTCACCCCTCCACTTT	CASSFSGVNSPLHF
TRBD1	TRBV7-9	.	TRBJ2-5	13	TGTGCCAGCAGCTCGACAGGGGCAGAGACCCAGTACTTC	CASSSTGAETQYF
TRBD1	TRBV6-1	.	TRBJ1-2	14	TGTGCCAGCCTTACAAGGGGGCGGATGAGTGGCTACACCTTC	CASLTRGRMSGYTF
TRBD1	TRBV11-1	.	TRBJ2-5	13	TGTGCCAGCAGCCCAGGGACAGGGGGTCCCCAGTACTTC	CASSPGTGGPQYF
.	TRBV5-5	.	TRBJ1-6	14	TGTGCCAGCAGCCCGGGCCACCTGGAATCACCCCTCCACTTT	CASSPGHLESPLHF
.	TRBV4-3	.	TRBJ1-4	16	TGCGCCAGCAGCCAAGATAGGTTAGCAACTAATGAAAAACTGTTTTTT	CASSQDRLATNEKLFF
.	TRBV2	.	TRBJ1-6	14	TGTGCCAGCAGTAGGGGGGGGGAGAGGTCACCCCTCCACTTT	CASSRGGERSPLHF
.	TRBV18	few	TRBJ2-7	13	TGTGCCAGCTCACAGATGGAAGGGAACGAGCAGTACTTC	CASSQMEGNEQYF
.	TRBV4-2	.	TRBJ2-7	14	TGTGCCAGCAGCCAAGATGCAGGAAAATACGAGCAGTACTTC	CASSQDAGKYEQYF
.	TRBV6-1	few	TRBJ1-1	13	TGTGCCAGCAGCTCTACAGGGAACACTGAAGCTTTCTTT	CASSSTGNTEAFF
.	TRBV5-4	.	TRBJ1-3	16	TGTGCCAGCAGCTTGGCCGGCGAGAGCTCTGGAAACACCATATATTTT	CASSLAGESSGNTIYF
.	TRBV5-5	few	TRBJ1-5	13	TGTGCCAGCAGTCGAGGGGAGGGTCAGCCCCAGCATTTT	CASSRGEGQPQHF
.	TRBV2	.	TRBJ1-5	14	TGTGCCAGCAGCCAGGAGGGGGGAAATCAGCCCCAGCATTTT	CASSQEGGNQPQHF
TRBD2	TRBV5-4	.	TRBJ2-2	17	TGTGCCAGCAGCTGGGCCCCTGTTAGCGGGGGGTCCGGGGAGCTGTTTTTT	CASSWAPVSGGSGELFF
.	TRBV6-6	.	TRBJ2-7	15	TGTGCCAGCAGTTACTCAAGGGGATCCTCCTACGAGCAGTACTTC	CASSYSRGSSYEQYF
.	TRBV9	.	TRBJ1-4	14	TGTGCCAGCAGCCGTTTAAGTGGAGGTGAAAAACTGTTTTTT	CASSRLSGGEKLFF
TRBD2	TRBV7-2	.	TRBJ2-7	18	TGTGCCAGCAGCTTAAGTTCCCAGCGGGGGAGCTTTTTCTACGAGCAGTACTTC	CASSLSSQRGSFFYEQYF
TRBD2	TRBV2	once	TRBJ2-3	15	TGTGCCAGCCAGCAAACTAGCGGGCTGGGGGATACGCAGTATTTT	CASQQTSGLGDTQYF
.	TRBV6-5	.	TRBJ2-7	13	TGTGCCGCCTGGACTCCCAAATCCTACGAGCAGTACTTC	CAAWTPKSYEQYF
.	TRBV5-4	.	TRBJ2-3	13	TGTGCCAGCAGCCGCCCTGGCACAGATACGCAGTATTTT	CASSRPGTDTQYF
.	TRBV18	.	TRBJ1-1	11	TGTGCCAGCTCGGGGCTTACTGAAGCTTTCTTT	CASSGLTEAFF
.	TRBV29-1	.	TRBJ2-3	13	TGCAGCGTTCCTACCACAGGTACAGATACGCAGTATTTT	CSVPTTGTDTQYF
TRBD1	TRBV5-1	.	TRBJ2-5	16	TGCGCCAGCAGCTCCCAACCCGGGACAGGGTTTGAGACCCAGTACTTC	CASSSQPGTGFETQYF
.	TRBV30	few	TRBJ2-6	18	TGTGCCTGGAGTGTACGGCAGGGTTCCGGCTCTGGGGCCAACGTCCTGACTTTC	CAWSVRQGSGSGANVLTF
.	TRBV6-6	few	TRBJ2-7	13	TGTGCCAGCAAAGTGGGCAGCTCCTACGAGCAGTACTTC	CASKVGSSYEQYF
.	TRBV28	.	TRBJ1-1	14	TGTGCCAGCAGTTATGGAGGGGCGCGGACTGAAGCTTTCTTT	CASSYGGARTEAFF
.	TRBV5-1	few	TRBJ1-1	14	TGCGCCAGCAGCTTGGCCAGTATCAACACTGAAGCTTTCTTT	CASSLASINTEAFF
.	TRBV19	few	TRBJ1-5	18	TGTGCCAGTAGTTCTGATAGGGGGAAGGGATCCTACAATCAGCCCCAGCATTTT	CASSSDRGKGSYNQPQHF
.	TRBV27	.	TRBJ2-1	16	TGTGCCAGCAGTTCTGGGCTCCGAGGGCCTAGGGATGAGCAGTTCTTC	CASSSGLRGPRDEQFF
TRBD1	TRBV6-5	once	TRBJ2-7	13	TGTGCCAGCAGGGGAAGGACAGGGCACGAGCAGTACTTC	CASRGRTGHEQYF
TRBD2	TRBV5-8	.	TRBJ2-3	16	TGTGCCAGCACACAGTTTCAGGGACTAGGCACAGATACGCAGTATTTT	CASTQFQGLGTDTQYF
.	TRBV18	.	TRBJ1-5	16	TGTGCCAGCTCACCCAGGGAAGTGGCTAGCAATCAGCCCCAGCATTTT	CASSPREVASNQPQHF
TRBD1	TRBV5-4	.	TRBJ1-2	14	TGTGCCAGCAGCCAGGGGGGGGTGCCTGGGGGCTACACCTTC	CASSQGGVPGGYTF
.	TRBV21-1	.	TRBJ2-1	15	TGTGCCAGCAGCTTCCAGCTCCCCCGGGGCAATGAGCAGTTCTTC	CASSFQLPRGNEQFF
TRBD1	TRBV9	.	TRBJ1-5	14	TGTGCCAGCAGCGTAGAAGGGGGCCGTCAGCCCCAGCATTTT	CASSVEGGRQPQHF
.	TRBV7-2	.	TRBJ1-1	15	TGTGCCAGCAGCCACGTGGGATACATGAACACTGAAGCTTTCTTT	CASSHVGYMNTEAFF
TRBD1	TRBV5-4	.	TRBJ1-3	16	TGTGCCAGCAGCTTAAGGACAGGGTCAGGGGGAAACACCATATATTTT	CASSLRTGSGGNTIYF
TRBD2	TRBV18	.	TRBJ2-7	15	TGTGCCAGCTCTCACGGCCTCGCGGGGGCCTACGAGCAGTACTTC	CASSHGLAGAYEQYF
TRBD2	TRBV5-4	.	TRBJ2-2	15	TGTGCCAGCAGCTCGGGGGGGGTGAACACCGGGGAGCTGTTTTTT	CASSSGGVNTGELFF